These 28 T cell receptor beta chains share one sample of origin, sequenced in a study of sequential checkpoint blockade in melanoma. As to treatment: randomized to nivolumab then ipilimumab (arm A) or the reverse (arm B). The assay was immunoSEQ multiplex PCR, and TCRdb's table has in-frame clones only and misses some. The repertoire includes several thousand clones, 20% to 25% of them detected once, and roughly 4% sits in the top ten. The material was tumor tissue (inferred from file names), obtained from a patient given nivolumab and ipilimumab in sequence. Source of these receptors: a human donor with melanoma.

The rearrangement joins TRBV6-8 to TRBJ2-3, with D hard to call. This CDR3 has 14 residues. Germline assignment: CDR1 MNHGY and CDR2 SAAAGT. The V gene lost 5 bases and the J gene lost 4 bases, with 13 bases spanning the gap. This CDR3 is CASSGQSGADTQYF. The CDR3 DNA sequence: TGTGCCAGCAGTGGGCAGTCTGGCGCAGATACGCAGTATTTT.

This clone occurred a few times. The V gene is TRBV18, the J gene TRBJ1-1, with D unclear. V gave up 10 bases and J gave up 0 bases, with 12 bases separating them. Germline assignment: CDR1 KGHSH and CDR2 LQKENI. The CDR3 has 13 amino acids. The CDR3, as DNA: TGTGCCACAGGACTCCTCATGAACACTGAAGCTTTCTTT. Its translation: CATGLLMNTEAFF.

The rearrangement uses TRBV18 and TRBJ2-7; 8 bases line up with TRBD2. The germline V gene has CDR1 KGHSH and CDR2 LQKENI. V lost 6 bases to trimming and J lost 1 base; unmatched junction nucleotides: 14. The CDR3 runs to 17 residues. CDR3 coding DNA: TGTGCCAGCTCCCCCGATAGTAATCGCGGGGGGTCCTACGAGCAGTACTTC. As protein: CASSPDSNRGGSYEQYF.

The chain combines TRBV14 with TRBJ2-7, with 7 bases aligning to TRBD1. J lost 3 bases, V lost 4 bases, and 18 bases had no gene match. Germline CDR1 reads SGHDN; CDR2 reads FVKESK. CDR3 size: 18 residues. The DNA of the CDR3 is TGTGCCAGCAGCCGTTCCCGGGACAGTCCTTCTAATCGCTACGAGCAGTACTTC. This gives the protein CASSRSRDSPSNRYEQYF.

The chain uses TRBV9 and TRBJ1-4; no clear D. Trimming took off 9 bases at V and 4 bases at J, with 10 bases between the two ends. Looked up from germline, CDR1 is SGDLS and CDR2 is YYNGEE. The CDR3 spans 12 residues. The CDR3 sequence is CAILGRNEKLFF. The CDR3 coding sequence is TGTGCCATCCTGGGCCGTAATGAAAAACTGTTTTTT.

The rearrangement joins TRBV6-8 to TRBJ2-3; 9 bases are shared with TRBD2. Per the germline V gene, CDR1 is MNHGY and CDR2 is SAAAGT. V was clipped by 6 bases and J by 1 base; unmatched bases: 8. The CDR3 loop spans 16 amino acids. This CDR3 is CASRPRQRGGTDTQYF. In DNA form, the CDR3 reads TGTGCCAGCAGGCCCAGACAGCGGGGGGGCACAGATACGCAGTATTTT.

V gene TRBV6-1 combines with J gene TRBJ2-5; 9 bases agree with TRBD1. The CDR3 runs to 15 residues. Trimming removed 1 base from V and 5 bases from J; junction bases left unmatched: 5. Germline-derived CDR1 and CDR2 are MNHNS and SASEGT. CDR3 in amino acids: CASSEDRGRQETQYF. CDR3 coding DNA: TGTGCCAGCAGTGAAGACAGGGGGCGGCAGGAGACCCAGTACTTC.

CDR3 nucleotide sequence: TGTGCCAGCCGGGACGAGGGAAGCGAGCAGTACTTC. Amino acid sequence: CASRDEGSEQYF. This chain joins TRBV6-8 and TRBJ2-7; D assignment may be TRBD1 or TRBD2 (5 bases each). The V and J ends lost 8 bases and 6 bases respectively, with 14 bases between them. CDR1 MNHGY and CDR2 SAAAGT come from the germline V gene. This CDR3 contains 12 residues.

This clone was counted once. The chain has TRBV18 and TRBJ2-3, with D perhaps assigned TRBD1 or TRBD2 (5 bases each). V was pared by 6 bases and J by 5 bases, with 21 bases between. Germline V CDR1 and CDR2: KGHSH, LQKENI. CDR3 length equals 16 residues. Here the CDR3 reads CASSPQGGTPRDTQYF. The CDR3 DNA sequence: TGTGCCAGCTCTCCTCAGGGTGGGACCCCCCGAGATACGCAGTATTTT.

This clone is labeled as medium-sized (0.01 to 0.1%). The chain recombines TRBV11-3 with TRBJ2-1; possibly TRBD1 for D (5 bases). Between the trimmed V and J ends, which lost 5 bases and 11 bases, there was a span of 19 bases. Germline-derived CDR1 and CDR2 are SGHNT and YENEEA. This CDR3 is 14 amino acids long. CDR3 amino acids: CASSPMPPDRKQFF. The CDR3 coding sequence is TGTGCCAGCAGCCCAATGCCGCCCGACAGAAAGCAGTTCTTC.

This clone counts as medium-sized. The chain uses TRBV11-3 and TRBJ2-3; the match to TRBD1 covers 7 bases. Germline V CDR1 and CDR2: SGHNT, YENEEA. Trimming removed 3 bases from V and 4 bases from J; junction bases left unmatched: 7. CDR3 size: 15 residues. CDR3 sequence: CASSLPGQLSDTQYF. In DNA, the CDR3 is TGTGCCAGCAGCTTGCCGGGACAGTTATCAGATACGCAGTATTTT.

By proportion, this clone is large (0.1 to 1%). The V gene is TRBV12-5, the J gene TRBJ2-7; D may be TRBD1 (6 bases). Germline CDR1 is LGHNT and CDR2 is FRNRAP. V lost 6 bases and J 3 bases, leaving 9 bases between the germline ends. This CDR3 is 12 amino acids long. The CDR3 spells CASGRDNYEQYF. The CDR3, as DNA: TGTGCTAGTGGACGGGACAACTACGAGCAGTACTTC. Using reference TRBV12-5 and TRBJ2-7 for the parts outside the CDR3, the full variable domain is DARVTQTPRHKVTEMGQEVTMRCQPILGHNTVFWYRQTMMQGLELLAYFRNRAPLDDSGMPKDRFSAEMPDATLATLKIQPSEPRDSAVYFCASGRDNYEQYFGPGTRLTVT.

The CDR3 sequence is CASSVDLGEEAFF. The CDR3, as DNA: TGTGCCAGCAGCGTAGACTTGGGGGAAGAAGCTTTCTTT. The chain joins TRBV9 to TRBJ1-1; possibly TRBD1 for D (5 bases). The V end was cut by 0 bases, the J end by 8 bases, with 11 bases between. The germline V gene encodes CDR1 SGDLS and CDR2 YYNGEE. The length of the CDR3 is 13 residues.

The table lists this clone with a few counts. This chain links TRBV28 with TRBJ2-3; 8 bases agree with TRBD1. J was trimmed by 2 bases and V by 1 base; bases with no gene match: 5. The CDR3 extends over 16 amino acids. The germline V gene has CDR1 MDHEN and CDR2 SYDVKM. This CDR3 is CASSLFRTGNTDTQYF. The CDR3 DNA reads as TGTGCCAGCAGTTTATTCCGGACAGGGAACACAGATACGCAGTATTTT.

The chain combines TRBV19 with TRBJ2-2; possibly TRBD2 for D (7 bases). There are 13 residues in the CDR3. Trimming took off 3 bases at V and 9 bases at J, with 11 bases between the two ends. Germline V gene data show CDR1 as LNHDA and CDR2 as SQIVND (reference sequence). The CDR3 sequence: CASSMGGLRELFF. The CDR3 DNA sequence: TGTGCCAGTAGTATGGGGGGGCTCCGGGAGCTGTTTTTT.

This chain joins TRBV19 and TRBJ2-2; 9 bases are a match to TRBD1. CDR1 and CDR2 from the germline V gene are LNHDA and SQIVND (reference sequence). J lost 4 bases, V lost 6 bases, and 3 bases had no gene match. CDR3 length equals 14 residues. Written as DNA, the CDR3 is TGTGCCAGTAGGACAGGGGGGAGCACCGGGGAGCTGTTTTTT. Translating gives CASRTGGSTGELFF.

This chain joins TRBV14 and TRBJ2-1, with TRBD2 matching over 8 bases. In germline, CDR1 is SGHDN, CDR2 FVKESK. Losses at the gene ends were 2 bases for V and 7 bases for J; bases not matched to a gene: 7. CDR3 length: 15 amino acids. The CDR3 sequence: CASSQPGGYSNEQFF. CDR3 DNA: TGTGCCAGCAGCCAACCGGGGGGGTATAGTAATGAGCAGTTCTTC.

Many counts were recorded for this clone. The chain carries TRBV11-3 and TRBJ1-1; D is unclear. This CDR3 contains 14 residues. Trimming cost V 5 bases and J 3 bases, with 13 bases left between them. The germline V gene has CDR1 SGHNT and CDR2 YENEEA. The CDR3 DNA reads as TGTGCCAGCAGCCTAAGGAGGGAGGACACTGAAGCTTTCTTT. Its translation: CASSLRREDTEAFF.

The J gene is TRBJ1-1, the V gene TRBV6-8, with 7 bases aligning to TRBD1. V was pared by 1 base and J by 5 bases, with 7 bases of the junction left unmatched. There are 15 residues in the CDR3. The germline V gene has CDR1 MNHGY and CDR2 SAAAGT. CDR3 loop: CASSYFAGGNTEAFF. CDR3 bases: TGTGCCAGCAGTTACTTTGCAGGGGGGAATACTGAAGCTTTCTTT.

The CDR3 loop is CATASGGFYEQYF. In DNA form, the CDR3 reads TGTGCCACAGCTAGCGGGGGTTTCTACGAGCAGTACTTC. The chain combines TRBV6-8 with TRBJ2-7; 10 bases line up with TRBD2. The CDR3 has 13 amino acids. Germline V gene lookup returns CDR1 MNHGY and CDR2 SAAAGT. The J segment lost 3 bases and the V segment lost 10 bases, leaving 6 bases of the junction unmatched.

This clone was seen at least ten times. The V and J genes are TRBV11-3 and TRBJ2-7; 10 bases are shared with TRBD1. Germline V gene sequence: CDR1 SGHNT, CDR2 YENEEA. This CDR3 has 16 amino acids. V lost 5 bases, J lost 6 bases, and 13 bases stayed unmatched. CDR3 in DNA: TGTGCCAGCAGCCCCGACGGCGGGACAGGGGAGCGCGAGCAGTACTTC. The encoded protein is CASSPDGGTGEREQYF.

At least ten counts were recorded for this clone. The chain couples TRBV11-3 to TRBJ2-3, with a tentative D call TRBD2 (7 bases). Trimming pared 5 bases from V and 1 base from J, leaving 22 bases between. This CDR3 comprises 18 residues. Germline CDR1 SGHNT, CDR2 YENEEA. The CDR3 loop is CASSPWGGLLPRTDTQYF. The CDR3 DNA reads as TGTGCCAGCAGCCCCTGGGGGGGCCTCCTCCCACGCACAGATACGCAGTATTTT.

The chain joins TRBV30 to TRBJ2-5; 7 positions match TRBD2. The CDR3 loop spans 14 amino acids. Germline V gene sequence: CDR1 GTSNPN, CDR2 SVGIG (reference sequence). Losses at the gene ends were 4 bases for V and 3 bases for J; bases not matched to a gene: 8. CDR3 bases: TGTGCCTGGAATCAGCGGGGCGGTAAAGAGACCCAGTACTTC. It translates to CAWNQRGGKETQYF.

The genes are TRBV19 and TRBJ2-3; possibly TRBD1 or TRBD2 for D (5 bases each). The germline V gene has CDR1 LNHDA and CDR2 SQIVND (reference sequence). Trimming left V 6 bases short and J 1 base short, with 14 bases between. The CDR3 totals 15 residues. CDR3 nucleotide sequence: TGTGCCAGTAGCCCCCCGGGACGACGCACAGATACGCAGTATTTT. This codes for CASSPPGRRTDTQYF.

This clone was detected only once. The rearrangement links TRBV5-1 to TRBJ1-1, with TRBD1 matching 11 bases. CDR1 and CDR2 from the germline V gene are SGHRS and YFSETQ. Losses at the gene ends were 2 bases for V and 10 bases for J; bases not matched to a gene: 7. This CDR3 comprises 14 residues. CDR3 in amino acids: CASSFLSGTGGAFF. The CDR3, as DNA: TGCGCCAGCAGCTTTTTAAGTGGGACAGGGGGAGCTTTCTTT.

The sample holds many counts of this clone. The chain carries TRBV11-3 and TRBJ1-1, with a tentative D call TRBD1 (5 bases). Germline V lookup: CDR1 SGHNT, CDR2 YENEEA. CDR3 length: 14 residues. Trimming shortened V by 5 bases and J by 4 bases, and 14 bases separated the two germline ends. The chain's CDR3 is CASSGGAAGTEAFF. The CDR3 DNA reads TGTGCCAGCAGCGGTGGGGCAGCCGGCACTGAAGCTTTCTTT.

This clone qualifies as medium-sized (0.01 to 0.1%). The CDR3 spells CASSQGWGENTEAFF. As DNA, the CDR3 is TGTGCCAGCAGCCAAGGTTGGGGGGAGAACACTGAAGCTTTCTTT. The chain combines TRBV11-3 with TRBJ1-1, with D possibly being TRBD1 (5 bases). Germline lookup yields CDR1 SGHNT and CDR2 YENEEA. The CDR3 has 15 amino acids. V was clipped by 5 bases and J by 1 base, with 14 bases between them.

In its sample, this clone is medium-sized. V gene TRBV9 combines with J gene TRBJ2-7; D gene unclear. V lost 5 bases and J 4 bases, leaving 19 bases between the germline ends. Germline values: CDR1 SGDLS, CDR2 YYNGEE. This CDR3 is built from 15 residues. CDR3 loop: CASSYRGDGLYEQYF. The DNA of the CDR3 is TGTGCCAGCAGTTACCGTGGGGATGGGTTGTACGAGCAGTACTTC.